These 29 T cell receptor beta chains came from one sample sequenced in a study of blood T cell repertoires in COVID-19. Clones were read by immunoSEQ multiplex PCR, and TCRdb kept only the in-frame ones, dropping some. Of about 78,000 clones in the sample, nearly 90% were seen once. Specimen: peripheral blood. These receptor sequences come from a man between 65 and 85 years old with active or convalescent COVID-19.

The CDR3 sequence: CASRRDRVDTIYF. The CDR3 DNA follows: TGTGCCAGCAGACGCGACAGGGTAGACACCATATATTTT. The chain links TRBV2 to TRBJ1-3, with 7 bases fitting TRBD1. Looked up from germline, CDR1 is SNHLY and CDR2 is FYNNEI. The V and J ends lost 6 bases and 8 bases, in that order; junction bases with no gene match: 7. This CDR3 has 13 residues.

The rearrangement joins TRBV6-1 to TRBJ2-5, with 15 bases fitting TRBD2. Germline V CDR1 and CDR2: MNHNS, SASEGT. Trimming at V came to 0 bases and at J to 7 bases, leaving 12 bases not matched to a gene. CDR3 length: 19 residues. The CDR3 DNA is TGTGCCAGCAGTGAAGCGAAGGGGACTAGCGGGGGGTCCCCAGGGACCCAGTACTTC. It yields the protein CASSEAKGTSGGSPGTQYF.

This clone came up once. CDR3 in amino acids: CASSRRLAGRETQYF. For the CDR3, the DNA is TGTGCCAGCAGCCGAAGACTAGCGGGGAGGGAGACCCAGTACTTC. This sequence joins TRBV7-9 and TRBJ2-5; 11 bases are shared with TRBD2. The CDR3 has 15 amino acids. Trimming cost V 5 bases and J 5 bases; bases outside gene matches: 7. Per germline, CDR1 SEHNR and CDR2 FQNEAQ (reference sequence).

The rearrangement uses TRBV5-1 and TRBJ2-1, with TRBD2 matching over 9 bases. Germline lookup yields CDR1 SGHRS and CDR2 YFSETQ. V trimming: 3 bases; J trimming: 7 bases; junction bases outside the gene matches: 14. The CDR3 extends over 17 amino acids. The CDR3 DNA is TGCGCCAGCAGCTCCCCGGTAAGCGGGGGGACAGTGAATGAGCAGTTCTTC. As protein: CASSSPVSGGTVNEQFF.

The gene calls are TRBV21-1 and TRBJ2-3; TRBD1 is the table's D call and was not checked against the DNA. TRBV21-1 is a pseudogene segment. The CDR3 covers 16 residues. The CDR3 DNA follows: TGTGCCAGCAGCAAACCCCGGACAGCCTGCACAGATACGCAGTATTTT. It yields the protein CASSKPRTACTDTQYF.

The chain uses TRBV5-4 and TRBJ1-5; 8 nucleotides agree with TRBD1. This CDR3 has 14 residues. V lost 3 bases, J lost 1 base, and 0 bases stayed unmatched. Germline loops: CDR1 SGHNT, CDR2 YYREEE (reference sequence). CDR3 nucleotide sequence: TGTGCCAGCAGCTACAGGGGGAGCAATCAGCCCCAGCATTTT. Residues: CASSYRGSNQPQHF.

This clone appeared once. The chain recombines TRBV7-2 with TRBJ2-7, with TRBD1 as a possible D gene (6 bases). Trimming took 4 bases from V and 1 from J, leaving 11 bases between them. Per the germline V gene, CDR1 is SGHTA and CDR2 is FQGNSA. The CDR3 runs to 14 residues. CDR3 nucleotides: TGTGCCAGCAGCTACAGGGTCAGGTCCTACGAGCAGTACTTC. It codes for CASSYRVRSYEQYF.

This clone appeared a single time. The CDR3 reads CASSSRGGQETQYF. The CDR3 coding sequence is TGTGCCAGCTCATCGCGAGGGGGACAAGAGACCCAGTACTTC. The chain carries TRBV18 and TRBJ2-5, with TRBD1 as a possible D gene (6 bases). The V end lost 5 bases, the J end lost 2 bases, and 12 bases lay between the germline ends. This CDR3 contains 14 residues. CDR1 and CDR2 from the germline V gene are KGHSH and LQKENI.

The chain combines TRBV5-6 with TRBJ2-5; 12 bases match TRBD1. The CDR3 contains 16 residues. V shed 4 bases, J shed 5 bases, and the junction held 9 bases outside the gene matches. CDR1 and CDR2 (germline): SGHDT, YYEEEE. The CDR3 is CASSGDRGRFLETQYF. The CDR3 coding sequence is TGTGCCAGCAGCGGGGACAGGGGGCGCTTCTTGGAGACCCAGTACTTC.

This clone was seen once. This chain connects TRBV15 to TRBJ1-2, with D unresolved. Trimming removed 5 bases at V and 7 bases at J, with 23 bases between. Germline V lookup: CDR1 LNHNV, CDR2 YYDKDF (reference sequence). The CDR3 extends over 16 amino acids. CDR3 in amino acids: CATSPQGGRTIGGYTF. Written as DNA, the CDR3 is TGTGCCACCAGCCCCCAAGGAGGCCGGACGATTGGTGGCTACACCTTC.

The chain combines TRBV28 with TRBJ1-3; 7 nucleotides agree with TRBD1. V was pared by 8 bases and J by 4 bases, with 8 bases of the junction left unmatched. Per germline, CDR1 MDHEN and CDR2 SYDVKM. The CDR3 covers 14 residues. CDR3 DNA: TGTGCCAGCGCAGATGACAGGGAAGGAAACACCATATATTTT. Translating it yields CASADDREGNTIYF.

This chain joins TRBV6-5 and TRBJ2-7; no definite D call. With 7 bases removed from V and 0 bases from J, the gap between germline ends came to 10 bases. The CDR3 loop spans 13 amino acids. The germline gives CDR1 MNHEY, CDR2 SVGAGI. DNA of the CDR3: TGTGCCAGCACCCCGAGCAACTCCTACGAGCAGTACTTC. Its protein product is CASTPSNSYEQYF.

For the CDR3, the DNA is TGTGCCAGTAGGGAAAGCGGGAGAGGCTCCTACAATGAGCAGTTCTTC. Amino acids: CASRESGRGSYNEQFF. The chain joins TRBV19 to TRBJ2-1; 8 nucleotides align to TRBD2. The V segment lost 6 bases and the J segment 0 bases; nucleotides outside the gene matches: 7. The germline CDR1 and CDR2 sequences are LNHDA and SQIVND (reference sequence). This CDR3 region has 16 residues.

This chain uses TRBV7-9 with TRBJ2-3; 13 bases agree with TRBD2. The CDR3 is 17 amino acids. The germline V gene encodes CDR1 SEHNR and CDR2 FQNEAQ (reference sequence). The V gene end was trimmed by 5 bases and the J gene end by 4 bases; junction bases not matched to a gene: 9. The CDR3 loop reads CASSPPTSGRKPDTQYF. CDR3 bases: TGTGCCAGCAGCCCCCCGACTAGCGGGAGGAAGCCAGATACGCAGTATTTT.

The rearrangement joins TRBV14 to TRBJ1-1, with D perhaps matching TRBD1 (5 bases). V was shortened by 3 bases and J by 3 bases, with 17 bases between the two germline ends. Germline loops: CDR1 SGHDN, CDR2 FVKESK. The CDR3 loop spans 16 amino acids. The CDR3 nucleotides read TGTGCCAGCAGCCACCTTCTTCCAGGGAGGGACACTGAAGCTTTCTTT. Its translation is CASSHLLPGRDTEAFF. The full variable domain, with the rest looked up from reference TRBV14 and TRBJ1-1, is EAGVTQFPSHSVIEKGQTVTLRCDPISGHDNLYWYRRVMGKEIKFLLHFVKESKQDESGMPNNRFLAERTGGTYSTLKVQPAELEDSGVYFCASSHLLPGRDTEAFFGQGTRLTVV.

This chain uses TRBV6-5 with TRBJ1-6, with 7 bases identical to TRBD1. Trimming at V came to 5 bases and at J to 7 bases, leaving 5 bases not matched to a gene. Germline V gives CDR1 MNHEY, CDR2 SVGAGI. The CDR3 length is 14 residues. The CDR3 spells CASSRQGENSPLHF. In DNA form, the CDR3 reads TGTGCCAGCAGTAGACAGGGTGAAAATTCACCCCTCCACTTT.

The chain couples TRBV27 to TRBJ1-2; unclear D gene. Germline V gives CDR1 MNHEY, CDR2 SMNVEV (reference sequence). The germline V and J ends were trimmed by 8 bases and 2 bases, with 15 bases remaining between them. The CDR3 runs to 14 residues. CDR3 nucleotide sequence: TGTGCCAGCGGTGTTGTTGGCGGGAACTATGGCTACACCTTC. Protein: CASGVVGGNYGYTF.

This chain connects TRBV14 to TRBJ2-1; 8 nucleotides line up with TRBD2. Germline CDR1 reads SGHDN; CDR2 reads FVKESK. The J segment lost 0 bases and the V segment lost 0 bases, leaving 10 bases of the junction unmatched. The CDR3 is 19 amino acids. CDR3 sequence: CASSQEDSGARLSYNEQFF. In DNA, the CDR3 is TGTGCCAGCAGCCAAGAAGATAGCGGGGCTCGGCTCTCCTACAATGAGCAGTTCTTC.

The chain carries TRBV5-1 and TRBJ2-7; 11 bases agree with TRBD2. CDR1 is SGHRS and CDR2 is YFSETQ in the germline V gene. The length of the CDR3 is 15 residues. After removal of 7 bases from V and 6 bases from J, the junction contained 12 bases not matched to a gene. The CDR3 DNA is TGCGCCAGCCGGGAAATAGCGGGAGGGCCCGGCGAGCAGTACTTC. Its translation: CASREIAGGPGEQYF. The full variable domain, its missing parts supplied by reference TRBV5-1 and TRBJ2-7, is KAGVTQTPRYLIKTRGQQVTLSCSPISGHRSVSWYQQTPGQGLQFLFEYFSETQRNKGNFPGRFSGRQFSNSRSEMNVSTLELGDSALYLCASREIAGGPGEQYFGPGTRLTVT.

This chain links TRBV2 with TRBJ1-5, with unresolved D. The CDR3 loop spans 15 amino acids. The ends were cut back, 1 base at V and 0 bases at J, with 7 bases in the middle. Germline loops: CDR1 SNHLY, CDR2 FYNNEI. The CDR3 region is CASSEGHYSNQPQHF. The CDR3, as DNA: TGTGCCAGCAGTGAAGGACATTATAGCAATCAGCCCCAGCATTTT.

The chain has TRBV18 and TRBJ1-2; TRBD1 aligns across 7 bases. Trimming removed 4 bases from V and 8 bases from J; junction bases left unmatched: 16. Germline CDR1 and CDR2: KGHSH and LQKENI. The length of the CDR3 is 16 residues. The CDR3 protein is CASSRLDRQRSGGYTF. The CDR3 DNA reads TGTGCCAGCTCACGATTGGACAGGCAAAGATCGGGGGGCTACACCTTC.

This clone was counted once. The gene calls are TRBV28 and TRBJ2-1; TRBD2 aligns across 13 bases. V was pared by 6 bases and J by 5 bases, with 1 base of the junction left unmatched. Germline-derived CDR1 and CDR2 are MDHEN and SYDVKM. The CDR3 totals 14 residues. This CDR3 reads CASRLAGGHNEQFF. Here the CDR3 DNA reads TGTGCCAGCAGACTAGCGGGAGGGCACAATGAGCAGTTCTTC.

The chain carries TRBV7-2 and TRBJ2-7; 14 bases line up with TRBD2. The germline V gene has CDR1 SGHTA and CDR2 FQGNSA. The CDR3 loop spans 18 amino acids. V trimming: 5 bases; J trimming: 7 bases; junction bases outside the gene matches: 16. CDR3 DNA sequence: TGTGCCAGCAGCCTAACGGGACTAGCGGGAGCCCTCTTAAGGGAGCAGTACTTC. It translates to CASSLTGLAGALLREQYF.

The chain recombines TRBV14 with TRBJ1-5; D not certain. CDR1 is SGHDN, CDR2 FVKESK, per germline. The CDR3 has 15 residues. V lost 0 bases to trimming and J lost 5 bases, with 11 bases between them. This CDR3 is CASSQDQEGDQPQHF. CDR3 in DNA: TGTGCCAGCAGCCAAGATCAAGAGGGAGATCAGCCCCAGCATTTT.

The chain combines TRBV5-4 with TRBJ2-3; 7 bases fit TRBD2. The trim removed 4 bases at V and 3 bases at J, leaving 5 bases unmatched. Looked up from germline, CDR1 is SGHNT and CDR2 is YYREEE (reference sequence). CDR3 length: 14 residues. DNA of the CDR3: TGTGCCAGCAGCGGGGGACTACATACAGATACGCAGTATTTT. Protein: CASSGGLHTDTQYF.

The CDR3 nucleotides read TGTGCCAGCAGCTTAGGATCGGGACAGGGCCCCGGTGGCTACACCTTC. It encodes CASSLGSGQGPGGYTF. The chain uses TRBV7-9 and TRBJ1-2, with 9 nucleotides matching TRBD1. The CDR3 contains 16 residues. Germline loops: CDR1 SEHNR, CDR2 FQNEAQ (reference sequence). The ends lost 1 base at V and 7 bases at J; junction bases unmatched: 10.

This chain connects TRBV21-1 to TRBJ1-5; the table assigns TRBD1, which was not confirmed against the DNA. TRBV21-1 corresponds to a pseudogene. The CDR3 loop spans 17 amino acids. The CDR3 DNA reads TGTGCCAGCAGCAAAAGCTGGGACAGGGGTACCAATCAGCCCCAGCATTTT. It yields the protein CASSKSWDRGTNQPQHF.

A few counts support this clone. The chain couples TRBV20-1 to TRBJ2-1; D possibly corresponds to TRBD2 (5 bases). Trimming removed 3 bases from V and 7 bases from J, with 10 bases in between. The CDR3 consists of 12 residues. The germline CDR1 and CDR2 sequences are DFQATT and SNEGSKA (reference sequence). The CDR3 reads CSASRETNEQFF. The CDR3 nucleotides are TGCAGTGCTAGTCGGGAAACGAATGAGCAGTTCTTC.

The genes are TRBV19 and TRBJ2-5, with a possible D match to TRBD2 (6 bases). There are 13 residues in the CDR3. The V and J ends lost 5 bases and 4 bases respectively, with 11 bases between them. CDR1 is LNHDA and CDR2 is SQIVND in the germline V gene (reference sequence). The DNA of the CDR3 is TGTGCCAGTAGTCGTATTAGCGGAGAGACCCAGTACTTC. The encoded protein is CASSRISGETQYF.